This TCR beta chain was recovered during a study of blood T cell repertoires in COVID-19. V lost 10 bases to trimming and J lost 0 bases, with 9 bases between them. The CDR3 consists of 13 residues. CDR1 is LNHDA and CDR2 is SQIVND in the germline V gene (reference sequence). Method: immunoSEQ multiplex PCR; TCRdb's copy keeps in-frame clones and lacks some. The sample includes more than 200,000 clones, 65% to 85% of them seen just once. This chain joins TRBV19 and TRBJ2-2; D is undetermined. The sequenced sample consisted of PBMCs or T cells enriched from blood (not recorded which). The sequence derives from a man aged 25-45 years with acute COVID-19. The CDR3 sequence is CATTNPNTGELFF. In nucleotides, the CDR3 is TGTGCCACCACTAACCCGAACACCGGGGAGCTGTTTTTT.